One and the same sample provided the 11 T cell receptor beta chains below, sequenced in a study of identical twins. Using its own MiXCR run on the 5' RACE reads, TCRdb lists one record per CDR3 protein. The sample includes 1.5 million to 2 million distinct CDR3 sequences, about 30% of them seen just once. The sequencing input was cord blood. The receptors originated from a newborn girl in good health.

The sample holds a few counts of this clonotype. The chain combines TRBV5-6 with TRBJ1-1, with 8 bases aligning to TRBD1. The germline V gene has CDR1 SGHDT and CDR2 YYEEEE. With 0 bases clipped from V and 11 bases from J, the junction kept 9 bases outside the gene matches. CDR3 length equals 14 residues. The CDR3 DNA follows: TGTGCCAGCAGCTTGGCCTACCAGGGGGCAACGGCTTTCTTT. Translation gives CASSLAYQGATAFF.

As DNA, the CDR3 is TGTGCCAGCAGTTTGGAGCGGGAGGTAGCAGATACGCAGTATTTT. It codes for CASSLEREVADTQYF. The chain employs TRBV28 and TRBJ2-3, with 9 bases identical to TRBD2. The CDR3 sequence is 15 residues long. Losses at the gene ends were 3 bases for V and 4 bases for J; bases not matched to a gene: 5. The germline gives CDR1 MDHEN, CDR2 SYDVKM.

V usage is TRBV29-1 and J usage is TRBJ2-3, with 9 bases aligning to TRBD2. V lost 3 bases, J lost 3 bases, and 4 bases stayed unmatched. CDR3 length: 14 residues. Germline assignment: CDR1 SQVTM and CDR2 ANQGSEA. CDR3 region: CSVDSTSGTDTQYF. In DNA form, the CDR3 reads TGCAGCGTTGATAGTACTAGCGGGACAGATACGCAGTATTTT.

This clonotype was picked up a small number of times. The chain recombines TRBV10-3 with TRBJ2-2; D unresolved. CDR3 length equals 11 residues. From germline, CDR1 is ENHRY and CDR2 SYGVKD. V was trimmed by 10 bases and J by 1 base, leaving 4 bases between them. DNA of the CDR3: TGTGCCAACGGGAACACCGGGGAGCTGTTTTTT. Translation: CANGNTGELFF.

The rearrangement joins TRBV12-3 or TRBV12-4 to TRBJ1-2; perhaps TRBD1 as D (6 bases). This CDR3 comprises 15 residues. The V end lost 6 bases, the J end lost 7 bases, and 21 bases lay between the germline ends. As DNA, the CDR3 is TGTGCCAGCAGCTCCCAGGACAGCCACCGCCTTGGCTACACCTTC. Its translation is CASSSQDSHRLGYTF.

The gene calls are TRBV19 and TRBJ2-7, with 8 bases aligning to TRBD1. Germline trimming cut 2 bases from V and 7 bases from J; bases unmatched to any gene: 7. The CDR3 runs to 14 residues. Per the germline V gene, CDR1 is LNHDA and CDR2 is SQIVND (reference sequence). The CDR3 sequence: CASSIRTGNNEQYF. CDR3 nucleotides: TGTGCCAGTAGTATACGGACAGGGAACAATGAGCAGTACTTC.

This clonotype turned up a few times. V and J are TRBV5-1 and TRBJ2-7, with TRBD2 matching 9 bases. Germline assignment: CDR1 SGHRS and CDR2 YFSETQ. CDR3 length: 15 amino acids. The V segment lost 5 bases and the J segment 1 base; nucleotides outside the gene matches: 7. CDR3 coding DNA: TGCGCCAGCAGGTCGGGACTAGCCCTTTCCTACGAGCAGTACTTC. Translation: CASRSGLALSYEQYF.

This clonotype was seen many times. The chain recombines TRBV2 with TRBJ2-1; 9 nucleotides match TRBD1. Germline V gene lookup returns CDR1 SNHLY and CDR2 FYNNEI. V shed 1 base, J shed 7 bases, and the junction held 2 bases outside the gene matches. This CDR3 is 14 amino acids long. The CDR3 protein is CASSEGQGVNEQFF. The DNA for the CDR3 is TGTGCCAGCAGTGAAGGACAGGGGGTAAATGAGCAGTTCTTC.

In this sample, this clonotype turned up a few times. V gene TRBV12-3 or TRBV12-4 combines with J gene TRBJ2-5; 7 bases match TRBD2. V lost 2 bases to trimming and J lost 13 bases; unmatched junction nucleotides: 10. The CDR3 contains 13 residues. CDR3 in DNA: TGTGCCAGCAGTTTATCCCTTAGCGGGCCCCGGTACTTC. It translates to CASSLSLSGPRYF.

There are a few counts of this clonotype. The rearrangement links TRBV12-5 to TRBJ2-1; TRBD2 matches at 12 bases. CDR1 and CDR2 (germline): LGHNT, FRNRAP. V lost 6 bases, J lost 4 bases, and 4 bases stayed unmatched. The CDR3 runs to 15 residues. The CDR3 loop reads CASGLTSGGYNEQFF. CDR3 DNA: TGTGCTAGTGGCCTCACTAGCGGGGGGTACAATGAGCAGTTCTTC.

V gene TRBV6-1 combines with J gene TRBJ1-6; D is possibly TRBD1 (6 bases). Trimming shortened V by 3 bases and J by 13 bases, and 13 bases separated the two germline ends. The CDR3 runs to 13 residues. Germline CDR1 is MNHNS and CDR2 is SASEGT. The CDR3 sequence: CASSDRGAGPLHF. CDR3 sequence (DNA): TGTGCCAGCAGTGATCGGGGGGCGGGTCCCCTCCACTTT.